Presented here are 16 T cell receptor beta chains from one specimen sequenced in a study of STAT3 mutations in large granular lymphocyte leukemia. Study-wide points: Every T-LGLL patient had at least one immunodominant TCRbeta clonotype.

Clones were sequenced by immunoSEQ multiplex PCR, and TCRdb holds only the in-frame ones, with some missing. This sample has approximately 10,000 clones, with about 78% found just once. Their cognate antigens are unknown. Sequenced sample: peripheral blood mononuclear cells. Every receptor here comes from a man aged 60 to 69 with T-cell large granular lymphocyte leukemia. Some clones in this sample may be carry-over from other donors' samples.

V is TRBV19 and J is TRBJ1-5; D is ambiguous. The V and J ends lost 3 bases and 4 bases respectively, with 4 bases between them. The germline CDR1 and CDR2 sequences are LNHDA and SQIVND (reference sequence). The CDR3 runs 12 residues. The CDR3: CASSMMNQPQHF. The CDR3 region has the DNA TGTGCCAGTAGTATGATGAATCAGCCCCAGCATTTT.

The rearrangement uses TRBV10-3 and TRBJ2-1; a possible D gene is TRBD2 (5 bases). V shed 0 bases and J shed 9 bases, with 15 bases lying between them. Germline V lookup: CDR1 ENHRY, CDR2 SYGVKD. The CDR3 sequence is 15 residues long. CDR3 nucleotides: TGTGCCATCAGTGAGTCGAGGGATCCGCCCCCTGAGCAGTTCTTC. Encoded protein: CAISESRDPPPEQFF.

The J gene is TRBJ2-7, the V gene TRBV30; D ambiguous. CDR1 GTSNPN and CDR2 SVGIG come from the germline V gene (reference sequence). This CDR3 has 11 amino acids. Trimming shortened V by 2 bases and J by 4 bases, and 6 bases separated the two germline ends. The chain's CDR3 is CAWSSQYEQYF. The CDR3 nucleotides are TGTGCCTGGAGTTCCCAATACGAGCAGTACTTC.

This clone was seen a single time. CDR3: CASSLNGEKLFF. The CDR3 DNA reads as TGTGCCAGCAGCCTCAATGGGGAAAAACTGTTTTTT. V gene TRBV28 combines with J gene TRBJ1-4; unclear D gene. With 6 bases removed from V and 8 bases from J, the gap between germline ends came to 10 bases. CDR3 length: 12 residues. The germline gives CDR1 MDHEN, CDR2 SYDVKM.

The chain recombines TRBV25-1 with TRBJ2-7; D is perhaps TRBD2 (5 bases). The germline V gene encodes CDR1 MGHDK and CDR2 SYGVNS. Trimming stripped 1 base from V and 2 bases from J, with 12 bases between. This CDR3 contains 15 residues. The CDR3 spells CASSESGIRTYEQYF. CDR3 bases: TGTGCCAGCAGTGAATCCGGGATCAGGACCTACGAGCAGTACTTC.

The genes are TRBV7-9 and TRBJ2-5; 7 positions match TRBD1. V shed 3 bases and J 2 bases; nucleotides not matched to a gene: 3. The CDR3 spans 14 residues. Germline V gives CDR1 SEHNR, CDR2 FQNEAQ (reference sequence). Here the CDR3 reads CASSLTGPQETQYF. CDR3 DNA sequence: TGTGCCAGCAGCTTGACAGGGCCGCAAGAGACCCAGTACTTC.

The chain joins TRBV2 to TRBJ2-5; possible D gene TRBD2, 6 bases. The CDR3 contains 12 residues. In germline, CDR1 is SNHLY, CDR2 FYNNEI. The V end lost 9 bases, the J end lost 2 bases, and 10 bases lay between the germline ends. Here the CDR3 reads CARGLGQETQYF. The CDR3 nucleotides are TGTGCCAGGGGACTGGGGCAAGAGACCCAGTACTTC.

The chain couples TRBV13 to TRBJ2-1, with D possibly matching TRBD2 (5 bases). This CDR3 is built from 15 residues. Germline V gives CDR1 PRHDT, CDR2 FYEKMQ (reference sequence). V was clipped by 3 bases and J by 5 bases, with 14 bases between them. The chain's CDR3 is CASSFRLHTNNEQFF. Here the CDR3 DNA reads TGTGCCAGCAGCTTTCGACTACACACCAACAATGAGCAGTTCTTC.

CDR3 nucleotides: TGTGCCAGCACCGGCAGGGCCGACGAGCAGTACTTC. Translation: CASTGRADEQYF. The V gene is TRBV6-1, the J gene TRBJ2-7; TRBD1 is a possible D gene (5 bases). Trimming took off 7 bases at V and 5 bases at J, with 12 bases between the two ends. Germline-derived CDR1 and CDR2 are MNHNS and SASEGT. The CDR3 runs 12 residues.

The CDR3 DNA reads as TGTGCCAGCAGTGCCAGGGGTTTCACCTACGAGCAGTACTTC. The encoded protein is CASSARGFTYEQYF. The gene calls are TRBV27 and TRBJ2-7; the D gene is possibly TRBD1 (6 bases). CDR1 and CDR2 (germline): MNHEY, SMNVEV (reference sequence). V was cut by 5 bases and J by 2 bases, with 13 bases left in between. The CDR3 covers 14 residues.

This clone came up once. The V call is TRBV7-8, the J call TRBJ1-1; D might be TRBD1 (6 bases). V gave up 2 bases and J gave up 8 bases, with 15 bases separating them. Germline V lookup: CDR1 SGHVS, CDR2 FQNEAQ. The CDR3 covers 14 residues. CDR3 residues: CASSLRRDTPEAFF. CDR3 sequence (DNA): TGTGCCAGCAGCTTACGGCGGGACACTCCAGAAGCTTTCTTT.

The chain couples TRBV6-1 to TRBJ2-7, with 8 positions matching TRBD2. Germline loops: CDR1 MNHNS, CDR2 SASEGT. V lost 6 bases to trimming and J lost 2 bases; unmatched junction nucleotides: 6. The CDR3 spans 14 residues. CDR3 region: CASSRLANTYEQYF. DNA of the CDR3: TGTGCCAGCAGCCGACTAGCGAACACCTACGAGCAGTACTTC.

As DNA, the CDR3 is TGTGCCAGCAGCTTGGGGCAGAAGAACACTGAAGCTTTCTTT. As protein: CASSLGQKNTEAFF. This chain connects TRBV5-4 to TRBJ1-1; D is ambiguous. This CDR3 has 14 residues. Germline V gene data show CDR1 as SGHNT and CDR2 as YYREEE (reference sequence). Deletions cut 0 bases from V and 1 base from J, with 7 bases between.

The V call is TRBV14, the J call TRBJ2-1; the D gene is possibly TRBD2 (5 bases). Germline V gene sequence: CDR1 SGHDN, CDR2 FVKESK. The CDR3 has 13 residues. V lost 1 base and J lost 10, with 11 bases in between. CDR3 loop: CASSQAEGREQFF. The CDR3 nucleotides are TGTGCCAGCAGCCAAGCCGAGGGCCGGGAGCAGTTCTTC.

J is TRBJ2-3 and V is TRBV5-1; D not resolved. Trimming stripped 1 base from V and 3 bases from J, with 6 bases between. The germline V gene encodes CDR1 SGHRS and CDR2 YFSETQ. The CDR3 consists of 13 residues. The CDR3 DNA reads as TGCGCCAGCAGCTTGTCGGTAACAGATACGCAGTATTTT. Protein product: CASSLSVTDTQYF.

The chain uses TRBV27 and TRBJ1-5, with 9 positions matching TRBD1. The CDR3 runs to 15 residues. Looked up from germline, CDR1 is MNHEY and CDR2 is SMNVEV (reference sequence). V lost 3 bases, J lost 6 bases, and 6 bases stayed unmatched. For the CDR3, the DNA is TGTGCCAGCAGTTTTCGCCGGACAGGGGTTCAGCCCCAGCATTTT. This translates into CASSFRRTGVQPQHF.